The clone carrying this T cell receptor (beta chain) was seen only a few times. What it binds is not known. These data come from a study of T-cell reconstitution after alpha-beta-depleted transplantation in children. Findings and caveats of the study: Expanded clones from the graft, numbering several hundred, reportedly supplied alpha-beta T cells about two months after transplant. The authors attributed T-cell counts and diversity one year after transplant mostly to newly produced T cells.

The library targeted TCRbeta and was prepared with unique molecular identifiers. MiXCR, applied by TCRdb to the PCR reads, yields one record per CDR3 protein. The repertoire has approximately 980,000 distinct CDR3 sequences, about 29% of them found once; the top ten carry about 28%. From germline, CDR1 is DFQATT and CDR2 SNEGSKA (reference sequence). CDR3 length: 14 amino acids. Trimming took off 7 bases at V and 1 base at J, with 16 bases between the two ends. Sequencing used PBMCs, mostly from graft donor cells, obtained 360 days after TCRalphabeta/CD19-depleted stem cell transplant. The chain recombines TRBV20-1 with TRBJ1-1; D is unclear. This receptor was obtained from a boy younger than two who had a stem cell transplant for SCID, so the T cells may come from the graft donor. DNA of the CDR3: TGCAGTGTTAAGTACTACGGGCCGAACACTGAAGCTTTCTTT. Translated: CSVKYYGPNTEAFF.